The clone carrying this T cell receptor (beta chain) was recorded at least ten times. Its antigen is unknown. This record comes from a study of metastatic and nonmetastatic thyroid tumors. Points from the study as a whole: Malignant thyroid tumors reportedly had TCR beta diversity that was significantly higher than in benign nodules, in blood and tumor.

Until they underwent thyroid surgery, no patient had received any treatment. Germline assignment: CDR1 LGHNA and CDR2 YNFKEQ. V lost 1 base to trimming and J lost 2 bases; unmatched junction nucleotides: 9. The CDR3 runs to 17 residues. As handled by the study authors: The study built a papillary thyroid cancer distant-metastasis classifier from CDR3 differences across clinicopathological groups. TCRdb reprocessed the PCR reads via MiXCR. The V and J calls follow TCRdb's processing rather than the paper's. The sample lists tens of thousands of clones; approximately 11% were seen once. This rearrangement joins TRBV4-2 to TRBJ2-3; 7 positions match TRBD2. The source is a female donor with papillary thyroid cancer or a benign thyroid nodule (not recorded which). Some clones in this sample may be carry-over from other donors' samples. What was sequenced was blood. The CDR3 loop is CASSQGGGVEFTDTQYF. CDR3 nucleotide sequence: TGTGCCAGCAGCCAAGGGGGGGGAGTAGAATTCACAGATACGCAGTATTTT.